Listed here is a single T cell receptor beta chain. Its antigen is unidentified. The V end lost 4 bases, the J end lost 10 bases, and 10 bases lay between the germline ends. CDR1 is SGHAT, CDR2 FQNNGV, per germline. This CDR3 is 12 amino acids long. Only in-frame clones appear in the TCRdb table, and some are missing; sequencing was by immunoSEQ multiplex PCR. This sample has some 120,000 clones, with 88% found just once. This specimen comes from a study of T cell responses to AZD1222 COVID-19 vaccine. Overall study findings and caveats: CD4 TCRs linked to vaccination spanned spike, dominating at 160-218 and 743-854. White British people made up most donors, females outnumbered males, and clonal diversity was possibly underestimated. Repertoire sampling was restricted to post-peak T cell response timepoints. Reports indicate that nearly half of spike-specific TCRs are directed at unmutated variant regions.

This material consisted of peripheral blood, taken 28 days after the second AZD1222 dose. The chain is built from TRBV11-2 and TRBJ2-2; TRBD1 is a possible D gene (6 bases). This receptor was taken from an adult who received the AZD1222 COVID-19 vaccine. The CDR3 coding sequence is TGTGCCAGCAGCTCCAGGGGAACGGAGCTGTTTTTT. Protein sequence: CASSSRGTELFF.